The present entry profiles one TCR beta chain with its context. Trimming left V 6 bases short and J 8 bases short, with 10 bases between. The CDR3 is made up of 11 amino acids. This record comes from a study of blood T cell repertoires in COVID-19. Overall study context: Sites in the United States, Italy and Spain provided acute and convalescent COVID-19 samples.

Assay used: immunoSEQ multiplex PCR; TCRdb lists only in-frame clones, some missing. This table holds around 500,000 clones, about nine tenths found once. All recovered Cohort 3 donors got two negative PCRs, got clearance, or saw symptom resolution. The sequenced material came from PBMCs or T cells enriched from blood (not recorded which). This receptor was taken from a woman between 55 and 75 years old who had recovered from COVID-19. This chain connects TRBV12-3 or TRBV12-4 to TRBJ1-1; maybe TRBD1 (5 bases). CDR3 protein: CASRGTGEAFF. The CDR3 bases are TGTGCCAGCAGGGGAACAGGCGAAGCTTTCTTT.